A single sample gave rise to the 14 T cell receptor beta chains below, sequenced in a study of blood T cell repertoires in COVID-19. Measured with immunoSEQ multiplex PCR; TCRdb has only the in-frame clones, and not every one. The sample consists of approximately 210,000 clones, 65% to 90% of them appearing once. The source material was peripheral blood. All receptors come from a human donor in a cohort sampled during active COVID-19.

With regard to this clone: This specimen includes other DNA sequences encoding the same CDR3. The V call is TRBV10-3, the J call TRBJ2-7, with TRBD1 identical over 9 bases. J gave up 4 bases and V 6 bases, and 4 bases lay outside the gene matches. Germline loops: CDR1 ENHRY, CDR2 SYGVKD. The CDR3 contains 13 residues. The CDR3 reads CAIRGQGLYEQYF. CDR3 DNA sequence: TGTGCCATCAGAGGACAGGGGTTATACGAGCAGTACTTC.

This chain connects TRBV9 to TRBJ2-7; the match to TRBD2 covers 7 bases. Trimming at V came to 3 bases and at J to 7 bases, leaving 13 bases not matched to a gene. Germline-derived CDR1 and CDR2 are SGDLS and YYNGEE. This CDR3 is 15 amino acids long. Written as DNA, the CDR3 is TGTGCCAGCAGCGCCCGGGACTACTACGCCGGGGAGCAGTACTTC. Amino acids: CASSARDYYAGEQYF.

CDR3 DNA sequence: TGTGCCAGTACCCTGAGGACAGGGGGTATTTACGAGCAGTACTTC. It encodes CASTLRTGGIYEQYF. The chain has TRBV19 and TRBJ2-7; TRBD1 matches 10 bases. CDR1 is LNHDA, CDR2 SQIVND, per germline (reference sequence). The length of the CDR3 is 15 residues. V lost 7 bases to trimming and J lost 4 bases; unmatched junction nucleotides: 10. The entire variable domain, with the rest obtained from reference TRBV19 and TRBJ2-7, is as follows: DGGITQSPKYLFRKEGQNVTLSCEQNLNHDAMYWYRQDPGQGLRLIYYSQIVNDFQKGDIAEGYSVSREKKESFPLTVTSAQKNPTAFYLCASTLRTGGIYEQYFGPGTRLTVT.

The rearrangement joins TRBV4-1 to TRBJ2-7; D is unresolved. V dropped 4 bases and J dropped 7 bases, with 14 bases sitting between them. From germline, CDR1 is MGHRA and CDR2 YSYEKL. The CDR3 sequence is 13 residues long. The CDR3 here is CASSPLGAREQYF. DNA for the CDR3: TGCGCCAGCAGCCCTCTCGGTGCGCGGGAGCAGTACTTC.

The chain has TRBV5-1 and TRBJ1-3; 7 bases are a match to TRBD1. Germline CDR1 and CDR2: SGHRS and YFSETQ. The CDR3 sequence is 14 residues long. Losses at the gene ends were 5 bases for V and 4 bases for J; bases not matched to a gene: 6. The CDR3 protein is CASSPGGSGNTIYF. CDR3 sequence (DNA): TGCGCCAGCAGTCCAGGGGGGTCGGGAAACACCATATATTTT.

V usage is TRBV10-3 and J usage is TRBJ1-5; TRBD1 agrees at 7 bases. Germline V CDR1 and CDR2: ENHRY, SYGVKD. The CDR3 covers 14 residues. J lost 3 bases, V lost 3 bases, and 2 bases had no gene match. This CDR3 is CAISETGVNQPQHF. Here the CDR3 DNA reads TGTGCCATCAGTGAAACAGGGGTCAATCAGCCCCAGCATTTT.

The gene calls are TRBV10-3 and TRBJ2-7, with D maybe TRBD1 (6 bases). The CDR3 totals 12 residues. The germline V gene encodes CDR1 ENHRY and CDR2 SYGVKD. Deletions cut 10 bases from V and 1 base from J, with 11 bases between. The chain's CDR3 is CATGQYSYEQYF. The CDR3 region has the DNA TGTGCCACCGGACAGTATTCCTACGAGCAGTACTTC.

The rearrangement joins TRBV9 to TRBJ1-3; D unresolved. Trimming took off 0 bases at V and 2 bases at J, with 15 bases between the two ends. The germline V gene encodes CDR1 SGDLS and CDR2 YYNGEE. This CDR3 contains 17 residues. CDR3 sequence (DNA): TGTGCCAGCAGCGTAGAGTTGCATGCGAGAACTGGAAACACCATATATTTT. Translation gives CASSVELHARTGNTIYF.

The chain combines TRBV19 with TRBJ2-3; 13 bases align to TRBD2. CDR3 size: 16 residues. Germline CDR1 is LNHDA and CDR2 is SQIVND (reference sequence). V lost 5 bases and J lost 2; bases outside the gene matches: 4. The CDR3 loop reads CASSLGTSGTTDTQYF. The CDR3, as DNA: TGTGCCAGTAGTCTCGGGACTAGCGGGACCACAGATACGCAGTATTTT.

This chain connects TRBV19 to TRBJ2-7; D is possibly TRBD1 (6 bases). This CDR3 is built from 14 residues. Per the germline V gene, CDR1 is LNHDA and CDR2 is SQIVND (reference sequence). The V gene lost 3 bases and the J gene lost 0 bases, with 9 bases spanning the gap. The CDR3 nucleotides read TGTGCCAGTAGTATGGGGGACATCTCCTACGAGCAGTACTTC. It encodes CASSMGDISYEQYF.

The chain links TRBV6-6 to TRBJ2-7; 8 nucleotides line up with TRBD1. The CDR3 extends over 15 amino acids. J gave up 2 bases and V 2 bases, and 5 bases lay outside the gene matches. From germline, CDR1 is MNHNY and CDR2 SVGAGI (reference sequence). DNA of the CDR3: TGTGCCAGCAGTTACGGGACAGGCGATGCCTACGAGCAGTACTTC. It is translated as CASSYGTGDAYEQYF.

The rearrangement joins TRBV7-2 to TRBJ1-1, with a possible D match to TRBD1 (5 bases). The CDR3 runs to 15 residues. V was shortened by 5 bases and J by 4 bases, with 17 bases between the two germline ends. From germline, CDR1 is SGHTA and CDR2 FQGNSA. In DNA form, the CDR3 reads TGTGCCAGCAGCGATCCGGGGGAAGTGGTCACTGAAGCTTTCTTT. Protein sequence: CASSDPGEVVTEAFF.

The CDR3 loop reads CASSPTSGRALDTGELFF. DNA of the CDR3: TGTGCCAGCAGCCCTACTAGCGGGAGGGCCCTCGACACCGGGGAGCTGTTTTTT. This sequence joins TRBV5-6 and TRBJ2-2, with 13 nucleotides matching TRBD2. With 4 bases clipped from V and 3 bases from J, the junction kept 9 bases outside the gene matches. The CDR3 has 18 amino acids. Germline V gives CDR1 SGHDT, CDR2 YYEEEE.

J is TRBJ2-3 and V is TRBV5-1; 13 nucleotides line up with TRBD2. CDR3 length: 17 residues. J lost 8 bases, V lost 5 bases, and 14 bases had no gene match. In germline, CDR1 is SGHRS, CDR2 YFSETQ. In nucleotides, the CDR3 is TGCGCCAGCAGAAGCCCGGGACTAGCGGGACCCCCGGCTACGCAGTATTTT. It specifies CASRSPGLAGPPATQYF.